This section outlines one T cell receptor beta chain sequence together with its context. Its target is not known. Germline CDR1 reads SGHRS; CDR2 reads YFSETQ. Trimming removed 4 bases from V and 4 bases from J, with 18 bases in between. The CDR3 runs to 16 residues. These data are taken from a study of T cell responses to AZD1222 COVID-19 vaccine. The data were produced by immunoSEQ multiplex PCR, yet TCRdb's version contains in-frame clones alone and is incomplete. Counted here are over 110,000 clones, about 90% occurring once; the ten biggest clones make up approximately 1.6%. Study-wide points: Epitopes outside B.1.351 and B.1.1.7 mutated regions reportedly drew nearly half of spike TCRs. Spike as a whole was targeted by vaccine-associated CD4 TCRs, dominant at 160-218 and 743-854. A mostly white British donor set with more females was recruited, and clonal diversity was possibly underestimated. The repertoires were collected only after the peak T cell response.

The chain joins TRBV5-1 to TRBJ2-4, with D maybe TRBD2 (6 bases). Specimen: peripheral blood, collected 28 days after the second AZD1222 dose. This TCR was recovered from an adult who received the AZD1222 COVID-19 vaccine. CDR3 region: CASSPVVGGTKNIQYF. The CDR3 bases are TGCGCCAGCAGCCCGGTTGTCGGGGGAACGAAAAACATTCAGTACTTC.